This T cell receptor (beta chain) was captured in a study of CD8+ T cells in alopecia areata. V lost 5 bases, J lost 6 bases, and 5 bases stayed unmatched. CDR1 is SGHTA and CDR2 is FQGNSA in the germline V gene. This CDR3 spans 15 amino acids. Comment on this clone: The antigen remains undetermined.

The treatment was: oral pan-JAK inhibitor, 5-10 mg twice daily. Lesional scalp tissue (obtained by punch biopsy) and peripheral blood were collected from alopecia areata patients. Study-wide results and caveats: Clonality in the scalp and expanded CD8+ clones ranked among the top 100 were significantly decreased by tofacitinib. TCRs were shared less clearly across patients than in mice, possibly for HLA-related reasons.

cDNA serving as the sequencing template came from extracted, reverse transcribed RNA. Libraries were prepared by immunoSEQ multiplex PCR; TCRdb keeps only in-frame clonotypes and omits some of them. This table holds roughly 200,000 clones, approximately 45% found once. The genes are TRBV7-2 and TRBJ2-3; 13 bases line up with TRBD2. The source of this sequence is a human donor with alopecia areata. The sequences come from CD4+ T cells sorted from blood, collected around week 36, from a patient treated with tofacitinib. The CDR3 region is CASSQTSGRADTQYF. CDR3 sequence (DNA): TGTGCCAGCAGCCAAACTAGCGGGAGGGCGGATACGCAGTATTTT.